Following are 18 T cell receptor beta chains from one sample sequenced in a study of T cell clusters in autoimmune cytopenias. TRB rearrangements were amplified by touch-down multiplex PCR with mixed TRB-A/B primers. No DNA is given; TCRdb re-called the multiplex PCR reads and lists each CDR3 protein once. This sample contains some 8,400 distinct CDR3 sequences. Some 38,000 genome equivalents of blood DNA were amplified for TRB. Sequencing was done on a sample of peripheral blood. The source is a human donor with an autoimmune cytopenia or autoimmune hepatitis (not recorded which).

The rearrangement uses TRBV20-1 and TRBJ2-3; TCRdb's assignment of TRBD2 cannot be checked, as there is no DNA. The CDR3 runs 16 residues. Germline V gene sequence: CDR1 DFQATT, CDR2 SNEGSKA (reference sequence). The CDR3 here is CSARGLAGLQADTQYF.

The chain links TRBV7-9 to TRBJ1-1. Germline V gene lookup returns CDR1 SEHNR and CDR2 FQNEAQ (reference sequence). The CDR3 runs to 15 residues. The CDR3 region is CASSLEAGGVTEAFF.

The chain recombines TRBV19 with TRBJ1-2. Germline V lookup: CDR1 LNHDA, CDR2 SQIVND (reference sequence). CDR3 length equals 13 residues. CDR3 sequence reads: CASSIGVDYGYTF.

The chain couples TRBV12-3 or TRBV12-4 to TRBJ1-3; as DNA is missing, the TRBD1 call by TCRdb cannot be tested. This CDR3 is 17 amino acids long. The CDR3 loop is CASSGGQGTVSGNTIYF.

Considering frequency, this clonotype is medium-sized. V gene TRBV19 combines with J gene TRBJ1-1; TCRdb's assignment of TRBD1 cannot be checked, as there is no DNA. Germline CDR1 is LNHDA and CDR2 is SQIVND (reference sequence). The CDR3 has 13 amino acids. The CDR3 is CASSINGRAEAFF.

Frequency places this clonotype as medium-sized. The rearrangement uses TRBV6-5 and TRBJ1-4. The CDR3 sequence is 12 residues long. The germline V gene encodes CDR1 MNHEY and CDR2 SVGAGI. The CDR3 here is CASSLSGEKLFF.

This chain connects TRBV18 to TRBJ1-4. CDR1 KGHSH and CDR2 LQKENI come from the germline V gene. CDR3 length: 14 residues. CDR3 in amino acids: CASSPATGAEKLFF.

J is TRBJ2-7 and V is TRBV12-3 or TRBV12-4; as DNA is missing, the TRBD1 call by TCRdb cannot be tested. The CDR3 has 11 amino acids. The CDR3 is CASSDRYEQYF.

The V call is TRBV20-1, the J call TRBJ2-7; the D call of TRBD2 rests on TCRdb alone, since no DNA is present to check it. This CDR3 is built from 15 residues. CDR1 and CDR2 (germline): DFQATT, SNEGSKA (reference sequence). CDR3: CSARVPSGGDYEQYF.

The chain links TRBV6-1 to TRBJ1-2; TCRdb calls TRBD1, which cannot be checked without DNA. Germline CDR1 MNHNS, CDR2 SASEGT. The CDR3 extends over 13 amino acids. The CDR3 protein is CASTLLGVQGYTF.

This clonotype shows up as medium-sized by frequency. J is TRBJ2-5 and V is TRBV7-6; the D call of TRBD1 rests on TCRdb alone, since no DNA is present to check it. This CDR3 comprises 17 residues. The germline CDR1 and CDR2 sequences are SGHVS and FNYEAQ. The CDR3 sequence: CASSLGLQALLQETQYF.

The rearrangement uses TRBV28 and TRBJ1-2. The CDR3 runs to 17 residues. The germline V gene encodes CDR1 MDHEN and CDR2 SYDVKM. The CDR3 protein is CASSLSGRVGHHDGYTF.

This chain connects TRBV11-2 to TRBJ2-7. There are 14 residues in the CDR3. Germline V lookup: CDR1 SGHAT, CDR2 FQNNGV. CDR3 in amino acids: CASSLSGITYEQYF. The entire variable domain, with the rest obtained from reference TRBV11-2 and TRBJ2-7, is as follows: EAGVAQSPRYKIIEKRQSVAFWCNPISGHATLYWYQQILGQGPKLLIQFQNNGVVDDSQLPKDRFSAERLKGVDSTLKIQPAKLEDSAVYLCASSLSGITYEQYFGPGTRLTVT.

This clonotype shows up as medium-sized by frequency. The CDR3 sequence: CSVDERTSGRSTDTQYF. The chain has TRBV29-1 and TRBJ2-3; TCRdb picks TRBD2, but there is no DNA to check that call. The CDR3 loop spans 17 amino acids. The germline gives CDR1 SQVTM, CDR2 ANQGSEA.

The rearrangement links TRBV5-1 to TRBJ1-3; TCRdb gives TRBD1 as the D gene, but with no DNA this cannot be confirmed. Per the germline V gene, CDR1 is SGHRS and CDR2 is YFSETQ. The CDR3 is 16 amino acids. CDR3 in amino acids: CASSLGGTGGENTIYF.

This chain connects TRBV12-3 or TRBV12-4 to TRBJ1-5; TCRdb returns TRBD1, unconfirmable since there is no DNA. The CDR3 contains 14 residues. CDR3 loop: CASSLRGAAQPQHF.

The chain combines TRBV10-3 with TRBJ2-3; the D call from TCRdb, TRBD2, cannot be confirmed without DNA. The germline gives CDR1 ENHRY, CDR2 SYGVKD. The CDR3 loop spans 15 amino acids. The CDR3 reads CATKRGREITDTQYF.

Considering frequency, this clonotype is medium-sized. Here the CDR3 reads CAWSRRYTEAFF. J is TRBJ1-1 and V is TRBV30. This CDR3 has 12 residues. CDR1 GTSNPN and CDR2 SVGIG come from the germline V gene (reference sequence). Supplemented by reference TRBV30 and TRBJ1-1, the full variable domain reads SQTIHQWPATLVQPVGSPLSLECTVEGTSNPNLYWYRQAAGRGLQLLFYSVGIGQISSEVPQNLSASRPQDRQFILSSKKLLLSDSGFYLCAWSRRYTEAFFGQGTRLTVV.